The 26 T cell receptor beta chains below all came from one sample that was sequenced in a study of T cells after yellow fever vaccination (dated by TCRdb to about 2019). Libraries were made using 5' RACE. TCRdb records Illumina HiSeq 2500 as the sequencer. TCRdb took the public reads, trimmed them with fastp at Q25, ran MiXCR for clone calling and kept in-frame beta chains. Each record represents a unique CDR3 protein, reported with the most common genes and DNA among its rows. In all, the sample holds approximately 34,000 distinct CDR3 sequences, and 8% to 11% of those were seen once. The ten largest clones take up 12% of the sample. The label giving this sample's treatment or condition can be read as: live attenuated yellow fever vaccine strain. The sample in question was PBMCs, either bulk or a sorted T-cell subset (CD4+, CD8+, memory, or dextramer-sorted; not recorded which), obtained approximately 15 days after the first yellow fever vaccination. Every receptor here comes from a man aged 18-30 years who received the YFV17D yellow fever vaccine.

This clonotype was seen at least ten times. The gene calls are TRBV5-8 and TRBJ2-3; D is possibly TRBD2 (5 bases). Germline assignment: CDR1 SGHTS and CDR2 YDEGEE. Deletions cut 4 bases from V and 6 bases from J, with 12 bases between. CDR3 length: 13 amino acids. The DNA for the CDR3 is TGTGCCAGCAGCCCGGACTTGATGGATACGCAGTATTTT. It yields the protein CASSPDLMDTQYF.

This clonotype was seen many times. This sequence joins TRBV10-3 and TRBJ1-2, with D possibly matching TRBD1 (5 bases). This CDR3 comprises 13 residues. The V and J ends lost 4 bases and 8 bases respectively, with 14 bases between them. Germline CDR1 is ENHRY and CDR2 is SYGVKD. The chain's CDR3 is CAISGVTAAGYTF. The CDR3 DNA is TGTGCCATCAGTGGAGTGACAGCGGCCGGCTACACCTTC.

This clonotype was observed many times. The CDR3 is CASSPGPLGQYF. As DNA, the CDR3 is TGTGCCAGCAGCCCGGGGCCGCTTGGGCAGTACTTC. The chain is built from TRBV12-3 or TRBV12-4 and TRBJ2-7; D may correspond to TRBD1 or TRBD2 (5 bases each). CDR3 length equals 12 residues. The V end was cut by 6 bases, the J end by 9 bases, with 15 bases between.

This clonotype occurred many times. The CDR3 loop reads CASRFGPGDNYEQYV. The DNA of the CDR3 is TGTGCCAGCAGGTTTGGACCGGGGGACAACTACGAGCAGTACGTC. The V call is TRBV5-4, the J call TRBJ2-7; D is tentatively TRBD1 or TRBD2 (6 bases each). This CDR3 has 15 amino acids. The V end lost 5 bases, the J end lost 3 bases, and 18 bases lay between the germline ends. Germline V CDR1 and CDR2: SGHNT, YYREEE (reference sequence).

Comment on this clonotype: A much larger clone is a single base away; this may be a read error. CDR3 amino acids: CSSSADVNEQFF. The CDR3 DNA is TGTTCCAGCAGTGCCGACGTGAATGAGCAGTTCTTC. V is TRBV12-3 or TRBV12-4 and J is TRBJ2-1; D call uncertain. This CDR3 has 12 residues.

As regards this clonotype: Given a much more abundant clone one base away, this may be a read error. The rearrangement links TRBV5-1 to TRBJ2-2, with a possible D match to TRBD1 (6 bases). The CDR3 has 18 residues. Germline-derived CDR1 and CDR2 are SGHRS and YFSETQ. CDR3 in DNA: TGCGCCGGCAGCTTCCCCGGACAGAGTAACGCGAACACCGGGGAGCTGTTTTTT. Translated: CAGSFPGQSNANTGELFF. Drawing the rest from reference TRBV5-1 and TRBJ2-2, the complete variable domain is KAGVTQTPRYLIKTRGQQVTLSCSPISGHRSVSWYQQTPGQGLQFLFEYFSETQRNKGNFPGRFSGRQFSNSRSEMNVSTLELGDSALYLCAGSFPGQSNANTGELFFGEGSRLTVL.

Ten or more counts support this clonotype. CDR3 sequence: CASSLATGTTYEQYF. The DNA of the CDR3 is TGTGCCAGCAGCTTAGCCACCGGGACAACCTACGAGCAGTACTTC. The rearrangement uses TRBV7-9 and TRBJ2-7; D is possibly TRBD1 (6 bases). The CDR3 is made up of 15 amino acids. Germline CDR1 is SEHNR and CDR2 is FQNEAQ (reference sequence). V dropped 0 bases and J dropped 2 bases, with 11 bases sitting between them.

This clonotype was counted ten times or more. The chain links TRBV19 to TRBJ2-7, with 8 bases matching TRBD2. Germline V lookup: CDR1 LNHDA, CDR2 SQIVND (reference sequence). Germline trimming cut 5 bases from V and 4 bases from J; bases unmatched to any gene: 7. This CDR3 is 14 amino acids long. The CDR3 coding sequence is TGTGCCAGTAGTCCGTCTAGCGGGCCATACGAGCAGTACTTC. The encoded protein is CASSPSSGPYEQYF.

This rearrangement joins TRBV7-3 to TRBJ2-1; D may be TRBD1 (7 bases). V lost 5 bases and J lost 8, with 16 bases in between. The V gene's germline CDR1 is SGHTA and CDR2 FQGTGA. The CDR3 sequence is 14 residues long. CDR3 loop: CASSPPGGNHEQFF. CDR3 sequence (DNA): TGTGCCAGCAGCCCCCCAGGGGGGAACCATGAGCAGTTCTTC.

This clonotype was picked up many times. The chain is built from TRBV25-1 and TRBJ2-7, with 10 positions matching TRBD1. V shed 4 bases, J shed 3 bases, and the junction held 0 bases outside the gene matches. Germline CDR1 reads MGHDK; CDR2 reads SYGVNS. The CDR3 runs to 13 residues. The CDR3 here is CASSGTGGYEQYV. The CDR3 region has the DNA TGTGCCAGCAGTGGGACAGGGGGCTACGAGCAGTACGTC.

This clonotype was detected many times. The rearrangement links TRBV9 to TRBJ1-4, with D unclear. There are 16 residues in the CDR3. Looked up from germline, CDR1 is SGDLS and CDR2 is YYNGEE. V was trimmed by 4 bases and J by 8 bases, leaving 21 bases between them. The CDR3 bases are TGTGCCAGCAGCCCCAACGCGGGATCTCAGGAAGAAAAACTGTTTTTT. Its translation is CASSPNAGSQEEKLFF.

This clonotype showed up many times. The V gene is TRBV7-2, the J gene TRBJ1-1; possible D gene TRBD1, 6 bases. The CDR3 has 15 amino acids. Germline CDR1 reads SGHTA; CDR2 reads FQGNSA. Trimming shortened V by 0 bases and J by 5 bases, and 13 bases separated the two germline ends. The CDR3 bases are TGTGCCAGCAGCTTAGCGAGGGGGGAGGGAACTGAAGCTTTCTTT. As protein: CASSLARGEGTEAFF.

This clonotype occurred many times. This chain connects TRBV4-1 to TRBJ2-3; 8 bases line up with TRBD1. Germline-derived CDR1 and CDR2 are MGHRA and YSYEKL. The CDR3 has 17 amino acids. The trim removed 0 bases at V and 4 bases at J, leaving 9 bases unmatched. The CDR3 here is CASSQDKGQGVPDTQYF. The CDR3 DNA reads as TGCGCCAGCAGCCAAGATAAAGGACAGGGAGTACCAGATACGCAGTATTTT.

In this sample, this clonotype turned up many times. The chain uses TRBV20-1 and TRBJ1-2, with D unclear. Germline-derived CDR1 and CDR2 are DFQATT and SNEGSKA (reference sequence). Trimming took off 5 bases at V and 2 bases at J, with 15 bases between the two ends. The CDR3 has 14 amino acids. CDR3 in DNA: TGCAGTGCTGGACGAGCCCAGAAAAACTATGGCTACACCTTC. This translates into CSAGRAQKNYGYTF.

This clonotype was picked up many times. The J gene is TRBJ2-7, the V gene TRBV10-3; maybe TRBD1 (6 bases). V was pared by 2 bases and J by 5 bases, with 13 bases between. Germline V gives CDR1 ENHRY, CDR2 SYGVKD. CDR3 size: 14 residues. This CDR3 reads CAISEPNQGNEQYF. In DNA, the CDR3 is TGTGCCATCAGTGAGCCAAATCAGGGGAACGAGCAGTACTTC.

This clonotype was seen at least ten times. The chain has TRBV7-2 and TRBJ2-5, with TRBD2 as a possible D gene (5 bases). Trimming removed 5 bases at V and 3 bases at J, with 13 bases between. The germline gives CDR1 SGHTA, CDR2 FQGNSA. CDR3 length equals 14 residues. CDR3 amino acids: CASSQRLSEETQYF. The CDR3 nucleotides read TGTGCCAGCAGCCAAAGGCTTAGCGAAGAGACCCAGTACTTC.

This clonotype was detected ten times or more. The chain couples TRBV7-9 to TRBJ1-1; perhaps TRBD1 as D (5 bases). In germline, CDR1 is SEHNR, CDR2 FQNEAQ (reference sequence). The CDR3 has 15 residues. V was clipped by 5 bases and J by 4 bases, with 17 bases between them. The CDR3 reads CASSQVFGGTTEAFF. CDR3 coding DNA: TGTGCCAGCAGCCAGGTTTTTGGGGGGACCACTGAAGCTTTCTTT.

This sequence joins TRBV5-6 and TRBJ2-3; the D is unclear. Germline lookup yields CDR1 SGHDT and CDR2 YYEEEE. This CDR3 contains 15 residues. The V and J ends lost 9 bases and 1 base respectively, with 18 bases between them. The CDR3 sequence: CAIGPGLSGTDTQYF. CDR3 coding DNA: TGTGCCATCGGCCCCGGGCTCAGCGGCACAGATACGCAGTATTTT.

At least ten counts were recorded for this clonotype. V usage is TRBV4-1 and J usage is TRBJ1-5; 8 nucleotides agree with TRBD1. V lost 3 bases and J lost 10; bases outside the gene matches: 11. Germline values: CDR1 MGHRA, CDR2 YSYEKL. This CDR3 has 15 amino acids. The CDR3: CASSHPGGVRSPQHF. The CDR3 bases are TGCGCCAGCAGCCACCCAGGGGGCGTGAGGTCCCCCCAGCATTTT.

This clonotype was seen repeatedly, ten times or more. The chain couples TRBV5-1 to TRBJ2-3, with 9 bases that match TRBD2. CDR1 and CDR2 (germline): SGHRS, YFSETQ. CDR3 size: 16 residues. The V gene end was trimmed by 3 bases and the J gene end by 6 bases; junction bases not matched to a gene: 11. Here the CDR3 reads CASSWTAGGGADTQYF. CDR3 DNA: TGCGCCAGCAGCTGGACGGCTGGCGGGGGGGCGGATACGCAGTATTTT.

This clonotype has at least ten counts. In DNA form, the CDR3 reads TGTGCCAGCAGTTACTCGCCGATTAACTATGGCTACACCTTC. Encoded protein: CASSYSPINYGYTF. The chain recombines TRBV6-2 or TRBV6-3 with TRBJ1-2; unclear D gene. Germline-derived CDR1 and CDR2 are MNHEY and SVGEGT. V shed 0 bases and J shed 1 base, with 6 bases lying between them. The CDR3 extends over 14 amino acids.

This clonotype has a count of ten or more. The rearrangement uses TRBV28 and TRBJ1-5; D is unresolved. This CDR3 is built from 16 residues. CDR1 MDHEN and CDR2 SYDVKM come from the germline V gene. Trimming left V 1 base short and J 6 bases short, with 16 bases between. CDR3 protein: CASSLSSPGGTQPQHF. CDR3 nucleotides: TGTGCCAGCAGTTTATCTTCCCCCGGAGGAACTCAGCCCCAGCATTTT. Based on the CDR3 plus reference TRBV28 and TRBJ1-5, the full variable domain is DVKVTQSSRYLVKRTGEKVFLECVQDMDHENMFWYRQDPGLGLRLIYFSYDVKMKEKGDIPEGYSVSREKKERFSLILESASTNQTSMYLCASSLSSPGGTQPQHFGDGTRLSIL.

This clonotype was counted at least ten times. V usage is TRBV7-2 and J usage is TRBJ2-5; a possible D gene is TRBD2 (6 bases). This CDR3 has 15 amino acids. Trimming cost V 5 bases and J 1 base, with 14 bases left between them. Germline CDR1 reads SGHTA; CDR2 reads FQGNSA. CDR3 bases: TGTGCCAGCAGCGCCACCTCGGGACTCCAAGAGACCCAGTACTTC. Amino acids: CASSATSGLQETQYF.

In this sample, this clonotype turned up many times. This chain connects TRBV18 to TRBJ2-3; D gene unclear. This CDR3 is 15 amino acids long. V shed 0 bases and J shed 6 bases, with 13 bases lying between them. Germline lookup yields CDR1 KGHSH and CDR2 LQKENI. The CDR3 protein is CASSPPLKGFDTQYF. DNA of the CDR3: TGTGCCAGCTCACCACCGTTGAAGGGATTTGATACGCAGTATTTT.

This clonotype was counted many times. The chain employs TRBV6-2 or TRBV6-3 and TRBJ2-7, with a weak D call TRBD2 (6 bases). CDR3 size: 14 residues. Germline loops: CDR1 MNHEY, CDR2 SVGEGT. V dropped 8 bases and J dropped 0 bases, with 14 bases sitting between them. CDR3 protein: CASGGLTSSYEQYF. CDR3 sequence (DNA): TGTGCCAGCGGGGGACTCACCAGCTCCTACGAGCAGTACTTC.

Notes on this clonotype: This may arise from a read error, as a much more abundant clone is one base away. DNA for the CDR3: TGTGCCAGCAGAGCGTGGGGGGCAAGAGATACGCAGTATTTT. It encodes CASRAWGARDTQYF. The chain employs TRBV28 and TRBJ2-3, with D perhaps TRBD1 or TRBD2 (6 bases each). This CDR3 is built from 14 residues. The V end lost 6 bases, the J end lost 5 bases, and 15 bases lay between the germline ends. Germline CDR1 reads MDHEN; CDR2 reads SYDVKM.